Presented here are 31 T cell receptor beta chains from one specimen sequenced in a study of CD8+CD57+ T cells in acquired aplastic anemia. Both TCR beta VDJ combination and CDR3 sequence profiling were carried out. Genomic DNA was the template for this profiling. TCRdb re-analysed the reads in MiXCR, keeping a single row per CDR3 protein. The sample includes about 140,000 distinct CDR3 sequences, 41% of them seen just once. The source material was sorted CD4+, CD8+, or CD8+CD57+ T cells (not recorded which) from PBMCs. Receptors were obtained from a human donor in good health, serving as a control.

This clonotype has a handful of counts. The chain joins TRBV25-1 to TRBJ2-2; the D gene is possibly TRBD2 (6 bases). Deletions cut 4 bases from V and 6 bases from J, with 21 bases between. The CDR3 covers 17 residues. Germline CDR1 MGHDK, CDR2 SYGVNS. As DNA, the CDR3 is TGTGCCAGCAGTGTCGGGTCAGGCGGGGCGGTGGCCGGGGAGCTGTTTTTT. It is translated as CASSVGSGGAVAGELFF. Combining the CDR3 with reference TRBV25-1 and TRBJ2-2 gives the whole variable domain EADIYQTPRYLVIGTGKKITLECSQTMGHDKMYWYQQDPGMELHLIHYSYGVNSTEKGDLSSESTVSRIRTEHFPLTLESARPSHTSQYLCASSVGSGGAVAGELFFGEGSRLTVL.

This clonotype has at least ten counts. This chain uses TRBV20-1 with TRBJ2-7, with 15 bases matching TRBD2. CDR3 length: 17 residues. Trimming at V came to 1 base and at J to 7 bases, leaving 11 bases not matched to a gene. Germline V gene data show CDR1 as DFQATT and CDR2 as SNEGSKA (reference sequence). The CDR3 DNA is TGCAGTGCTAGAGCCTCAGGACTAGCGGGAGGGCCTTGGGAGCAGTACTTC. Protein: CSARASGLAGGPWEQYF.

As regards this clonotype: One end of the junction is discordant with germline, which a read error may explain. V gene TRBV10-3 combines with J gene TRBJ1-4; unclear D gene. The CDR3 is made up of 11 amino acids. CDR1 is ENHRY, CDR2 SYGVKD, per germline. CDR3 sequence: CASSYRQGLFF. The CDR3, as DNA: TGTGCCAGCAGTTACCGTCAAGGACTGTTTTTT.

Ten or more counts support this clonotype. The rearrangement uses TRBV13 and TRBJ1-3; the D is unclear. The CDR3 spans 14 residues. The germline CDR1 and CDR2 sequences are PRHDT and FYEKMQ (reference sequence). Trimming shortened V by 5 bases and J by 0 bases, and 8 bases separated the two germline ends. The CDR3 DNA reads as TGTGCCAGCAGCCGGGCTTCCTCTGGAAACACCATATATTTT. This gives the protein CASSRASSGNTIYF.

The gene calls are TRBV30 and TRBJ1-2; TRBD1 agrees at 12 bases. In germline, CDR1 is GTSNPN, CDR2 SVGIG (reference sequence). This CDR3 region has 14 residues. The V and J ends lost 5 bases and 4 bases, in that order; junction bases with no gene match: 5. As DNA, the CDR3 is TGTGCCTGGGGCGGGGACAGGGGGCTCTATGGCTACACCTTC. It is translated as CAWGGDRGLYGYTF.

The sample holds many counts of this clonotype. This rearrangement joins TRBV6-2 or TRBV6-3 to TRBJ1-5; 9 nucleotides align to TRBD1. This CDR3 spans 13 amino acids. The V gene end was trimmed by 5 bases and the J gene end by 6 bases; junction bases not matched to a gene: 2. CDR1 is MNHEY and CDR2 is SVGEGT in the germline V gene. The chain's CDR3 is CASSKGQGQPQHF. Written as DNA, the CDR3 is TGTGCCAGCAGTAAGGGACAGGGTCAGCCCCAGCATTTT.

This clonotype was picked up many times. The J gene is TRBJ1-4, the V gene TRBV9; possible D gene TRBD1, 5 bases. V was pared by 2 bases and J by 3 bases, with 11 bases between. Germline-derived CDR1 and CDR2 are SGDLS and YYNGEE. The CDR3 sequence is 15 residues long. CDR3 loop: CASSVIGTANEKLFF. CDR3 DNA sequence: TGTGCCAGCAGCGTTATAGGGACGGCTAATGAAAAACTGTTTTTT.

The chain is built from TRBV24-1 and TRBJ2-1; weak D call: TRBD2 (6 bases). Trimming shortened V by 0 bases and J by 7 bases, and 18 bases separated the two germline ends. Germline V gene data show CDR1 as KGHDR and CDR2 as SFDVKD. The CDR3 length is 17 residues. CDR3 coding DNA: TGTGCCACCAGTGATTTGACTAGTCCGGGAGTTAGGAATGAGCAGTTCTTC. Residues: CATSDLTSPGVRNEQFF.

At least ten counts were recorded for this clonotype. The chain combines TRBV24-1 with TRBJ1-4; the D gene is possibly TRBD1 (5 bases). The CDR3 consists of 16 residues. Trimming stripped 2 bases from V and 4 bases from J, with 13 bases between. The germline CDR1 and CDR2 sequences are KGHDR and SFDVKD. CDR3 nucleotide sequence: TGTGCCACCAGTGATTCCACCGGGACCGGTAATGAAAAACTGTTTTTT. Its protein product is CATSDSTGTGNEKLFF.

Regarding this clonotype: This may arise from a read error, as a much more abundant clone is one base away. The V call is TRBV7-2, the J call TRBJ2-1; TRBD1 might be the D (5 bases). The V end was cut by 3 bases, the J end by 7 bases, with 16 bases between. CDR1 SGHTA and CDR2 FQGNSA come from the germline V gene. The CDR3 has 15 residues. CDR3 in DNA: TGTGCCAGCAGCTTCCCCATGGGGCTAAGAAATGAGCAGTTCTTC. This codes for CASSFPMGLRNEQFF.

This chain links TRBV30 with TRBJ1-1; no clear D. The V gene lost 2 bases and the J gene lost 6 bases, with 10 bases spanning the gap. This CDR3 is built from 12 residues. The germline V gene encodes CDR1 GTSNPN and CDR2 SVGIG (reference sequence). CDR3: CAWSMPPAEAFF. The CDR3 DNA follows: TGTGCCTGGAGTATGCCCCCGGCTGAAGCTTTCTTT.

The chain links TRBV18 to TRBJ1-1; 12 nucleotides line up with TRBD1. J was trimmed by 2 bases and V by 0 bases; bases with no gene match: 4. The CDR3 has 17 amino acids. The germline CDR1 and CDR2 sequences are KGHSH and LQKENI. The CDR3 loop is CASSPPGQGARNTEAFF. The CDR3 DNA reads TGTGCCAGCTCACCACCGGGACAGGGGGCACGTAACACTGAAGCTTTCTTT.

The J gene is TRBJ1-5, the V gene TRBV20-1; 9 bases agree with TRBD1. The germline gives CDR1 DFQATT, CDR2 SNEGSKA (reference sequence). After removal of 3 bases from V and 5 bases from J, the junction contained 8 bases not matched to a gene. This CDR3 is 15 amino acids long. The CDR3 region is CSARYRDREYQPQHF. In DNA form, the CDR3 reads TGCAGTGCTAGGTACCGGGACAGGGAGTATCAGCCCCAGCATTTT.

This clonotype came up many times. V gene TRBV11-3 combines with J gene TRBJ1-1; no clear D. The CDR3 is 13 residues long. Trimming took off 2 bases at V and 3 bases at J, with 7 bases between the two ends. The germline gives CDR1 SGHNT, CDR2 YENEEA. The CDR3 sequence is CASSLFVDTEAFF. In nucleotides, the CDR3 is TGTGCCAGCAGCTTATTTGTCGACACTGAAGCTTTCTTT.

The chain recombines TRBV10-2 with TRBJ2-3, with TRBD2 as a possible D gene (5 bases). CDR1 and CDR2 (germline): WSHSY, SAAADI. The CDR3 extends over 15 amino acids. The ends were cut back, 8 bases at V and 1 base at J, with 16 bases in the middle. The CDR3 nucleotides are TGCGCCAGCCGACGAGGGCAGCACCGCACAGATACGCAGTATTTT. It specifies CASRRGQHRTDTQYF.

The chain uses TRBV29-1 and TRBJ1-1; TRBD1 might be the D (5 bases). The CDR3 is made up of 14 amino acids. The germline V gene encodes CDR1 SQVTM and CDR2 ANQGSEA. V was cut by 3 bases and J by 1 base, with 12 bases left in between. The CDR3 nucleotides are TGCAGCGTTGATGGTCAGGGAACGAACACTGAAGCTTTCTTT. Translated: CSVDGQGTNTEAFF.

V and J are TRBV29-1 and TRBJ2-1; D gene uncertain. In germline, CDR1 is SQVTM, CDR2 ANQGSEA. There are 13 residues in the CDR3. The V and J ends lost 4 bases and 8 bases respectively, with 15 bases between them. The CDR3 nucleotides are TGCAGCGTTGTGGTCCGCGGCGAGGATGAGCAGTTCTTC. This sequence encodes CSVVVRGEDEQFF.

The J gene is TRBJ1-2, the V gene TRBV29-1; 7 positions agree with TRBD1. V trimming: 4 bases; J trimming: 10 bases; junction bases outside the gene matches: 6. The germline V gene has CDR1 SQVTM and CDR2 ANQGSEA. The CDR3 spans 11 residues. The CDR3 DNA reads as TGCAGCGTTGCCCAGGGGGGCGACTACACCTTC. It specifies CSVAQGGDYTF.

This clonotype has a single count. The chain is built from TRBV10-3 and TRBJ2-3; tentatively, D is TRBD1 (6 bases). Per germline, CDR1 ENHRY and CDR2 SYGVKD. The CDR3 sequence is 15 residues long. V was trimmed by 7 bases and J by 3 bases, leaving 17 bases between them. In DNA form, the CDR3 reads TGTGCCATCAAACCGGGACAATTAGAGACAGATACGCAGTATTTT. It translates to CAIKPGQLETDTQYF.

This clonotype has a count of ten or more. This rearrangement joins TRBV7-9 to TRBJ1-2; weak D call: TRBD1 (5 bases). The CDR3 consists of 13 residues. The germline CDR1 and CDR2 sequences are SEHNR and FQNEAQ (reference sequence). V gave up 5 bases and J gave up 4 bases, with 11 bases separating them. DNA of the CDR3: TGTGCCAGCAGCGCTCTGGGGGTCTATGGCTACACCTTC. As protein: CASSALGVYGYTF.

This clonotype was seen at least ten times. The chain joins TRBV10-3 to TRBJ1-2, with TRBD1 identical over 7 bases. J gave up 6 bases and V 10 bases, and 17 bases lay outside the gene matches. This CDR3 region has 15 residues. Germline V gene sequence: CDR1 ENHRY, CDR2 SYGVKD. As DNA, the CDR3 is TGTGCCACCAACGACGTAGGGGGCGCTTATAATGGCTACACCTTC. It codes for CATNDVGGAYNGYTF.

The chain recombines TRBV11-3 with TRBJ1-1, with D unclear. Germline V gene data show CDR1 as SGHNT and CDR2 as YENEEA. This CDR3 region has 14 residues. Trimming removed 6 bases from V and 0 bases from J, with 11 bases in between. The CDR3 DNA is TGTGCCAGCAGGCCGGAGCCCATGAACACTGAAGCTTTCTTT. This translates into CASRPEPMNTEAFF.

A note on this clonotype: A much larger clone is a single base away; this may be a read error. This chain uses TRBV5-1 with TRBJ2-3, with TRBD1 as a possible D gene (6 bases). Matching the DNA end better, TRBJ1-5 makes the J call doubtful. The CDR3 runs 18 residues. Germline V gives CDR1 SGHRS, CDR2 YFSETQ. The CDR3 protein is CASSLGGLAGGYTDTQHF. The CDR3 DNA sequence: TGCGCCAGCAGCTTGGGAGGACTAGCGGGGGGCTACACAGATACGCAGCATTTT.

The chain couples TRBV10-3 to TRBJ2-7; TRBD2 matches 10 bases. The ends lost 10 bases at V and 6 bases at J; junction bases unmatched: 9. Germline CDR1 and CDR2: ENHRY and SYGVKD. This CDR3 has 13 amino acids. The CDR3 loop is CASNALAGTEQYF. The CDR3 nucleotides are TGTGCCAGCAACGCACTAGCGGGAACCGAGCAGTACTTC.

This clonotype was detected many times. V gene TRBV14 combines with J gene TRBJ1-5; D gene uncertain. The CDR3 loop spans 15 amino acids. V was pared by 0 bases and J by 1 base, with 7 bases between. The germline V gene has CDR1 SGHDN and CDR2 FVKESK. Here the CDR3 DNA reads TGTGCCAGCAGCCAAGATCCGGTCAGCAATCAGCCCCAGCATTTT. This encodes CASSQDPVSNQPQHF.

The chain links TRBV10-2 to TRBJ2-7; D may be TRBD2 (6 bases). The CDR3 has 15 amino acids. The germline V gene encodes CDR1 WSHSY and CDR2 SAAADI. Trimming stripped 7 bases from V and 2 bases from J, with 18 bases between. The CDR3 loop reads CASTHARGITYEQYF. DNA for the CDR3: TGCGCCAGCACCCACGCCCGGGGGATAACCTACGAGCAGTACTTC.

This clonotype has ten or more counts. The chain joins TRBV29-1 to TRBJ2-5, with D possibly being TRBD2 (6 bases). The germline V gene has CDR1 SQVTM and CDR2 ANQGSEA. This CDR3 has 15 amino acids. Between the trimmed V and J ends, which lost 4 bases and 1 base, there was a span of 16 bases. The CDR3 is CSVGAGIVRQETQYF. The DNA for the CDR3 is TGCAGCGTTGGTGCGGGGATCGTCCGCCAAGAGACCCAGTACTTC. Full variable domain (outside the CDR3, taken from reference TRBV29-1 and TRBJ2-5): SAVISQKPSRDICQRGTSLTIQCQVDSQVTMMFWYRQQPGQSLTLIATANQGSEATYESGFVIDKFPISRPNLTFSTLTVSNMSPEDSSIYLCSVGAGIVRQETQYFGPGTRLLVL.

This clonotype was counted many times. The gene calls are TRBV25-1 and TRBJ2-4; the D gene could be TRBD1 or TRBD2 (5 bases each). CDR1 is MGHDK, CDR2 SYGVNS, per germline. The V and J ends lost 3 bases and 5 bases respectively, with 11 bases between them. The CDR3 sequence is 14 residues long. For the CDR3, the DNA is TGTGCCAGCAGTGAGGGACGGCGACAAAACATTCAGTACTTC. It translates to CASSEGRRQNIQYF.

The gene calls are TRBV5-1 and TRBJ1-1; possible D gene TRBD1, 5 bases. The CDR3 runs 13 residues. The V end was cut by 4 bases, the J end by 6 bases, with 13 bases between. Germline CDR1 reads SGHRS; CDR2 reads YFSETQ. CDR3 nucleotides: TGCGCCAGCAGCCCGGGGGTGGGGGCTGAAGCTTTCTTT. Translating it yields CASSPGVGAEAFF.

This clonotype was counted at least ten times. V usage is TRBV11-2 and J usage is TRBJ1-5, with D maybe TRBD1 (5 bases). The germline gives CDR1 SGHAT, CDR2 FQNNGV. The CDR3 has 15 residues. Deletions cut 2 bases from V and 0 bases from J, with 8 bases between. The CDR3 bases are TGTGCCAGCAGCTTATGGGGGAATAGCAATCAGCCCCAGCATTTT. The encoded protein is CASSLWGNSNQPQHF.

V is TRBV27 and J is TRBJ2-1; TRBD1 agrees at 9 bases. The germline gives CDR1 MNHEY, CDR2 SMNVEV (reference sequence). The length of the CDR3 is 15 residues. Germline trimming cut 4 bases from V and 12 bases from J; bases unmatched to any gene: 13. The CDR3 here is CASSSGTGKFHGQFF. The CDR3 region has the DNA TGTGCCAGCAGTTCCGGGACAGGGAAATTTCATGGGCAGTTCTTC.